The rows below give T cell receptor beta chains drawn from one sample of a study of human T cells and chemical hapten exposure. Via MiXCR, TCRdb re-called the RACE reads, giving one row per CDR3 protein. The table includes 80,000 to 100,000 distinct CDR3 sequences, around 7% detected once. The specimen was whole blood, collected in connection with sensitization to the hapten diphenylcyclopropenone (DPC). The receptor set was obtained from a woman younger than 45 with alopecia areata. Some clones in this sample may be carry-over from other donors' samples. Each CDR3 is given without its conserved first and last residue. Fields, in order: V gene, clone size, CDR3 protein. Clone size is shown for a subset of rows, as once, few, many or a class of expanded clone.

TRBV18 many ASSPSEPPYEQY
TRBV19 NA ASSTSSRGVTEAF
TRBV10-3 few AISEDGGDTDTQY
TRBV7-2 many ASSLARQFSGNTIY
TRBV29-1 NA SALSQGNTGELF
TRBV5-5 NA ASSSPSGGWAETQY
TRBV5-1 many ASSLATPTGASYNSPLH
TRBV20-1 NA SARGVGNTIY
TRBV20-1 few SARDHRTRIDGYT
TRBV2 many ASSVRVVYGYT
TRBV29-1 many ITSGSVTGAGYGYT
TRBV29-1 many SVSLTGLSEQY
TRBV6-2/TRBV6-3 NA ASRRPGTRNQPQH
TRBV5-6 NA ASSLAELSNTGELF
TRBV11-2 many ASSPQTSGGWEQF
TRBV2 many ASSVLAGNNEQF
TRBV30 many AWSVRGSGNYGYT
TRBV29-1 NA SVSGPSTEAF
TRBV10-3 NA ATQRGGGTDTQY
TRBV5-1 few ASSLARVTTTDTQY
TRBV6-6 many ASKYLNTEAF
TRBV12-3/TRBV12-4 many ASSSRTGAHEQY
TRBV6-6 NA ASVGGGIDQPQH
TRBV6-6 many ASTLRGGGLGNEQF
TRBV12-3/TRBV12-4 NA ASSYVQDNQPQH
TRBV14 many ASSQLAGVDEQF
TRBV7-9 many AIIPGRGLSGANVLT
TRBV20-1 few SASNADYGYT
TRBV3-1 many ASSPRGINSPLH
TRBV11-2 many ASSPAINEQF
TRBV5-4 NA ASSLMGEHGELF
TRBV6-2/TRBV6-3 many ASSYGGGQTGELF
TRBV3-1 NA ASSQVVSAWGDGYT
TRBV10-3 many AISRGTGTGEAF
TRBV7-2 few ASSSPHRGTGHGYT
TRBV20-1 many SASGVAGNTEAF
TRBV29-1 NA SVYRDRNEKLF
TRBV7-3 many ASSLEGRLSNEQF
TRBV10-3 few AISLAGTENANNEQF
TRBV7-9 many ASSNTTTGRGSTEAF
TRBV19 few ASSMLGLDGWQF
TRBV7-2 many ASSFAGPTEAF
TRBV12-3/TRBV12-4 many ASSSDRQPQH